The sequence of this T cell receptor beta chain was determined in a study of neurological immune-mediated disorders. TCRdb processed the 5' RACE reads anew with MiXCR; each CDR3 protein has one entry. The sample lists under 85,000 distinct CDR3 sequences; approximately 10% were seen once. This clonotype was counted ten times or more. The receptor's source is a middle-aged man in good health. Sequences were obtained from PBMCs.

This chain's CDR3 is CASSDNEQFF. CDR3 coding DNA: TGTGCCAGCAGTGACAATGAGCAGTTCTTC. The gene calls are TRBV28 and TRBJ2-1, with D hard to call. This CDR3 comprises 10 residues. V lost 5 bases and J lost 5, with 1 base in between. In germline, CDR1 is MDHEN, CDR2 SYDVKM.